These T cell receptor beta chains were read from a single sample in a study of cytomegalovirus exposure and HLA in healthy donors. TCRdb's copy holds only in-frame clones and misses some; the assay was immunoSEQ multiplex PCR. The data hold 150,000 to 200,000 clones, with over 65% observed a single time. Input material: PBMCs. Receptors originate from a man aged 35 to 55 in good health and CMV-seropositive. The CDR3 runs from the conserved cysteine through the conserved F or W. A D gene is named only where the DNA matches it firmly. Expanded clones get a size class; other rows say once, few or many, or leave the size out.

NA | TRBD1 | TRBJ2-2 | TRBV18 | TGTGCCAGCTCACCAAAGACAGGGGCGGACACCGGGGAGCTGTTTTTT | CASSPKTGADTGELFF
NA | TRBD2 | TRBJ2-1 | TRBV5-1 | TGCGCCAGCAGCTTGGTTCCGGGACTAGCGGGAGTGAATGATGAGCAGTTCTTC | CASSLVPGLAGVNDEQFF
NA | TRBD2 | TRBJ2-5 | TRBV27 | TGTGCCAGCAGTATGGGACTAGCGGGAGTGAGAGAGACCCAGTACTTC | CASSMGLAGVRETQYF
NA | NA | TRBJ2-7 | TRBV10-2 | TGCGCCAGCAGTTCCCCGCGGGCCTACGAGCAGTACTTC | CASSSPRAYEQYF
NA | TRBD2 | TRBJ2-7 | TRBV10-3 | TGTGCCATCAGTGAGTCTACTAGCGGGGCGGATTACGAGCAGTACTTC | CAISESTSGADYEQYF
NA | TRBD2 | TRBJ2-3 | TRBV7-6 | TGTGCCAGCAGCCATCCCCTAGCGGACCCAGATACGCAGTATTTT | CASSHPLADPDTQYF
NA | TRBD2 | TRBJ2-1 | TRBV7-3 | TGTGCCAGCAGCTGGCTAGCGGAGACCAAAAATGAGCAGTTCTTC | CASSWLAETKNEQFF
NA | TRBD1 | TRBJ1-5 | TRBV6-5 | TGTGCCACCTCCGGGACAGGGGGCTATCAGCCCCAGCATTTT | CATSGTGGYQPQHF
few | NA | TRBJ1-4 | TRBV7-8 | TGTGCCAGCAGCTTAGAAGGGTCGGGGAAAAAACTGTTTTTT | CASSLEGSGKKLFF
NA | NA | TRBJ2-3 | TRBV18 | TGTGCCAGCTCACTCAAAGAGGTCTCTAGCACAGATACGCAGTATTTT | CASSLKEVSSTDTQYF
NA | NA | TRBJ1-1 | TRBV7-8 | TGTGCCAGCAGCGCGGACAGGAACACTGAAGCTTTCTTT | CASSADRNTEAFF
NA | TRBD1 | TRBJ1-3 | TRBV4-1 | TGTGCCAGCAGCCAAGATAGCGGGACAGGGGGAAACACCATATATTTT | CASSQDSGTGGNTIYF
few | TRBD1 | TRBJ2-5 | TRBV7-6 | TGTGCCAGCAGCTTAACCCCGTCGTACAGGGGGGTGGGGGAGACCCAGTACTTC | CASSLTPSYRGVGETQYF
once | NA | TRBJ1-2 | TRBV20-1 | TGCAGTGCCCAAGGGGACTATGGCTACACCTTC | CSAQGDYGYTF
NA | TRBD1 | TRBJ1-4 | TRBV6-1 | TGTGCCAGCGATGACAGGGGGCTTGTTGAAAAACTGTTTTTT | CASDDRGLVEKLFF
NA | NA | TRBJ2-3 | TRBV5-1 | TGCGCCAGCCCCGTGGAGGCGGATTTCACAGATACGCAGTATTTT | CASPVEADFTDTQYF
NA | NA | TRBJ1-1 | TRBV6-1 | TGTGCCAGCAGTGAAGCGCAGGGCACGAACACTGAAGCTTTCTTT | CASSEAQGTNTEAFF
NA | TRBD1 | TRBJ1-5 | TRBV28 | TGTGCCAGCAGTTCCTCTGACAGGGACAATCAGCCCCAGCATTTT | CASSSSDRDNQPQHF
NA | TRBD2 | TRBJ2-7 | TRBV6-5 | TGTGCTAGCAGGCGAACCTGGGAGGGATCCTACGAGCAGTACTTC | CASRRTWEGSYEQYF
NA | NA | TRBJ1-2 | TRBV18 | TGTGCCAGCTCACCACCCGGGTCGTCTCGCGTGGACTATGGCTACACCTTC | CASSPPGSSRVDYGYTF
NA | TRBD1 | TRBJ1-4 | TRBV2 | TGTGCCAGCGGAAGGGACAGGGTGGATGAAAAACTGTTTTTT | CASGRDRVDEKLFF
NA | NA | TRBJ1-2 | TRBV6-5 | TGTGCCAGCAGTACCCCTCCCACTATTGGCTACACCTTC | CASSTPPTIGYTF
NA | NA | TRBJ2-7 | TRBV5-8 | TGTGCCAGCATCGCCGCGGGTCCAATCTCCTACGAGCAGTACTTC | CASIAAGPISYEQYF
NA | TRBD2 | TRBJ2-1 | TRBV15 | TGTGCCACCAGCAGAGATGGTGGACTAGCGGTTTACAATGAGCAGTTCTTC | CATSRDGGLAVYNEQFF
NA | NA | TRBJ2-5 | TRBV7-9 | TGTGCCAGCAGCTTAAGCCTAGAGCTCCAAGAGACCCAGTACTTC | CASSLSLELQETQYF
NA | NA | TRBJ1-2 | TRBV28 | TGTGCCAGTCGTACGGGGGACTATGGCTACACCTTC | CASRTGDYGYTF
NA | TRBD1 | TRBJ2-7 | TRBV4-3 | TGCGCCAGCAGCCTACTGACAGGGACCTCTTACGAGCAGTACTTC | CASSLLTGTSYEQYF
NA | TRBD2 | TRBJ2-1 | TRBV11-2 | TGTGCCAGCAGCTTGATTAGCGGGGAATACAATGAGCAGTTCTTC | CASSLISGEYNEQFF
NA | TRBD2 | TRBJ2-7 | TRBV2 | TGTGCCAGCAGTGAAGCGTCGGGGGGAAGGTCCTACGAGCAGTACTTC | CASSEASGGRSYEQYF
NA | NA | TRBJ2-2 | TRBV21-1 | TGTGCCAGCAGCAATCGGACTCGGAACACCGGGGAGCTGTTTTTT | CASSNRTRNTGELFF
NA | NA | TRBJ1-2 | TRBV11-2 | TGTGCCAGCAGCGCCCGGTCCTGGGGCTACACCTTC | CASSARSWGYTF
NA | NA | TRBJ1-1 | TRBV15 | TGTGCCACCAGCAGAGATCCCAACCGACAGGCTGAAGCTTTCTTT | CATSRDPNRQAEAFF
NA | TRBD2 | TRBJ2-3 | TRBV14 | TGTGCCAGCAGCCAAGGACCCGGGAGGGGCACAGATACGCAGTATTTT | CASSQGPGRGTDTQYF
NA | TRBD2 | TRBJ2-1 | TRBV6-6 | TGTGCCAGCAGTTCAACTAGCGGGAGTATTGGGGAGCAGTTCTTC | CASSSTSGSIGEQFF
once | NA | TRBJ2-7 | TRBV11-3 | TGTGCCAGCAGCTCCGAGGCCGGGTCCCTCTACGAGCAGTACTTC | CASSSEAGSLYEQYF
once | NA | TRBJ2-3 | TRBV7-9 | TGTGCCAGCAGCCCCCCACAGGGCCCCACAGATACGCAGTATTTT | CASSPPQGPTDTQYF
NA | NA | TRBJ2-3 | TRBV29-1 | TGCAGCGTGGAACCGGGACTGGGAACAGATACGCAGTATTTT | CSVEPGLGTDTQYF
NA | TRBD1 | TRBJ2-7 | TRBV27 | TGTGCCAGCAGTTTAACAGGGGCGACGAGCGAGCAGTACTTC | CASSLTGATSEQYF
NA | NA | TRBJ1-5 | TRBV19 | TGTGCCAGTAGTCGTCAACTCAATCAGCCCCAGCATTTT | CASSRQLNQPQHF
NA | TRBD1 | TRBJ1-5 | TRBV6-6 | TGTGCCAGCAGTTGGGACAGTAGCAATCAGCCCCAGCATTTT | CASSWDSSNQPQHF
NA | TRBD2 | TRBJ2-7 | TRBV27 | TGTGCCAGCAGTTTTCCGACTAGCGGGTGCTACGAGCAGTACTTC | CASSFPTSGCYEQYF
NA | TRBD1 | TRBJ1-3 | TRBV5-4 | TGTGCCAGCAGCTCGGGACAGGGGGCCGCGAACACCATATATTTT | CASSSGQGAANTIYF
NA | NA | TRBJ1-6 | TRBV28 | TGTGCCAGCTGTTCGCTGGGGGGTCTTTCACCCCTCCACTTT | CASCSLGGLSPLHF
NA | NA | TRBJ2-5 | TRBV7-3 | TGTGCCAGCAGTCCCGAGGGTGGACAAGAGACCCAGTACTTC | CASSPEGGQETQYF